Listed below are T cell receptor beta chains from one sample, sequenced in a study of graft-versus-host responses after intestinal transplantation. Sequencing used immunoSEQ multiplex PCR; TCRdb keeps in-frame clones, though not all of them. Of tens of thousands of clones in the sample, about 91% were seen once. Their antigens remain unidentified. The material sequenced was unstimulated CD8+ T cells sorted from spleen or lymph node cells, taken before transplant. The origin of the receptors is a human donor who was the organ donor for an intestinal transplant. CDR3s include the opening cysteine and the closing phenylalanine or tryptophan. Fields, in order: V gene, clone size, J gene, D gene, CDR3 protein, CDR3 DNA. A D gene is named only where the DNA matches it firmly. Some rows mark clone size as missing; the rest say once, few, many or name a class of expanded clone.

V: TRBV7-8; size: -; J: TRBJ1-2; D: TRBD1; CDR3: CASSLESTGLDGYTF; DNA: TGTGCCAGCAGCTTAGAATCGACAGGGTTGGATGGCTACACCTTC
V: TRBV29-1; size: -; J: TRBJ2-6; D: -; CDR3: CSVEGGGSSSGANVLTF; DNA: TGCAGCGTTGAGGGGGGGGGCTCCAGCTCTGGGGCCAACGTCCTGACTTTC
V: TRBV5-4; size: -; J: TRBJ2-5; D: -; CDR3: CASSLGLTEETQYF; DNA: TGTGCCAGCAGCCTGGGATTGACCGAAGAGACCCAGTACTTC
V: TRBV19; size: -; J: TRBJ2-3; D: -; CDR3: CASSGSSTDTQYF; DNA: TGTGCCAGTAGCGGTTCTAGCACAGATACGCAGTATTTT
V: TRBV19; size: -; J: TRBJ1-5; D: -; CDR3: CASSIRGVSNQPQHF; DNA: TGTGCCAGTAGTATCCGGGGTGTTAGCAATCAGCCCCAGCATTTT
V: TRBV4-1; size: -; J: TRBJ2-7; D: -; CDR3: CASSQPWPFYEQYF; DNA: TGCGCCAGCAGCCAGCCCTGGCCGTTCTACGAGCAGTACTTC
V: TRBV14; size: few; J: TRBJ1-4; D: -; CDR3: CASSPGNSQKLFF; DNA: TGTGCCAGCAGCCCCGGTAACTCTCAGAAACTGTTTTTT
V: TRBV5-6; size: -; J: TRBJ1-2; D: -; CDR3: CASSFGGSWGYTF; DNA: TGTGCCAGCAGCTTTGGGGGGAGCTGGGGCTACACCTTC
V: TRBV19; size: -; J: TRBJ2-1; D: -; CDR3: CASSLPQGLVYEQFF; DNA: TGTGCCAGTAGCCTCCCTCAGGGGCTCGTCTATGAGCAGTTCTTC
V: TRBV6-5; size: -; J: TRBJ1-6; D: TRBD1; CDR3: CASSLTGRHSPLHF; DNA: TGTGCCAGCAGTTTGACAGGGCGCCATTCACCCCTCCACTTT
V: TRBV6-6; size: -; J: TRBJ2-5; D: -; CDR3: CASRSQETQYF; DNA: TGTGCCAGCAGGTCGCAAGAGACCCAGTACTTC
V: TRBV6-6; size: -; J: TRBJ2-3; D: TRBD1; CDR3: CASSRPTGGTTDTQYF; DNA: TGTGCCAGCAGCCGTCCAACAGGGGGGACCACAGATACGCAGTATTTT
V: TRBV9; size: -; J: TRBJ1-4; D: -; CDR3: CASSTGTPEKLFF; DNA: TGTGCCAGCAGCACAGGGACACCTGAAAAACTGTTTTTT
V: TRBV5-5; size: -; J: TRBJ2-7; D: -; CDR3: CASSLDTTPSYEQYF; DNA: TGTGCCAGCAGCTTGGATACCACACCATCCTACGAGCAGTACTTC
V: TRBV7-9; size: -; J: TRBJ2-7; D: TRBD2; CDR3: CASSLQTSGGYSYEQYF; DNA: TGTGCCAGCAGCCTTCAAACTAGCGGGGGGTACTCCTACGAGCAGTACTTC